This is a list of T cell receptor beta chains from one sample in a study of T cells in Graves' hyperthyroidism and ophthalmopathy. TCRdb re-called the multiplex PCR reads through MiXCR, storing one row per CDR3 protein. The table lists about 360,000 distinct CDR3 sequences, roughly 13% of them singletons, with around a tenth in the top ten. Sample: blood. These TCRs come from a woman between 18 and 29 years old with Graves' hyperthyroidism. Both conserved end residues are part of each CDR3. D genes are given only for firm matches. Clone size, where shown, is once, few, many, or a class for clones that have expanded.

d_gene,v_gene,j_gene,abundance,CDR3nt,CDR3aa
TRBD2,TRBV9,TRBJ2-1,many,TGTGCCAGCAGCGTAGTGACCAGCGGGAGTACCCATGAGCAGTTCTTC,CASSVVTSGSTHEQFF
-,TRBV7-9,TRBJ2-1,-,TGTGCCAGCAGCTTAGCGTTTGGGAAAGGAAGCCGATACGGGTTTACCGATAATGAGCAGTTCTTC,CASSLAFGKGSRYGFTDNEQFF
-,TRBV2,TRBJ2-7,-,TGTGCCAGCAGCCAATCGGGAGCCTACGAGCAGTACTTC,CASSQSGAYEQYF
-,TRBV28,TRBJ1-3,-,TGTGCCAGCAGCTTCGAGCCAGGGGTCTTCTCTGGAAACACCATATATTTT,CASSFEPGVFSGNTIYF
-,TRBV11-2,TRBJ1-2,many,TGTGCCAGCAGCGCCCCGGGACCCAGCGGCTACACCTTC,CASSAPGPSGYTF
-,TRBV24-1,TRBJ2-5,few,TGTGCCACCAGTGACCTAGACTTAGGGGGAGGCCAGTACTTC,CATSDLDLGGGQYF
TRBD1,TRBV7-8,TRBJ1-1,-,TGTGCCAGCAGCTTAGTTGGGCAGGGGGGGGACACTGAAGCTTTCTTT,CASSLVGQGGDTEAFF
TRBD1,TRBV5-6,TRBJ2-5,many,TGTGCCAGCAGGGGGACAGGGGGCGGCCCGGGCCAAGAGACCCAGTACTTC,CASRGTGGGPGQETQYF
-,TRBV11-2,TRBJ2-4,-,TGTGCCAGCAGCCCACTCGCACTGGGGGACATTCAGTACTTC,CASSPLALGDIQYF
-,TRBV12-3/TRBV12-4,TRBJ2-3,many,TGTGCCAGCAGTTTTCTCCAGGGGAGGGATACGCAGTATTTT,CASSFLQGRDTQYF
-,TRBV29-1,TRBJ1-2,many,TGCAGCGTTCAGTATCCCAAGGAGAACTATGGCTACACCTTC,CSVQYPKENYGYTF
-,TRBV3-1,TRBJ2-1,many,TGTGCCAGCAGCCAAGATTTGGGGGGACGATATAATGAGCAGTTCTTC,CASSQDLGGRYNEQFF
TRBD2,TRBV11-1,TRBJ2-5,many,TGTGCCAGCAGCTTAGGCCTAGCGGGAGGAAGGGTGACCCAGTACTTC,CASSLGLAGGRVTQYF
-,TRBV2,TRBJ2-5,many,TGTGCCAGCAGTCGACCTAATTTCCGGGGGGAGACCCAGTACTTC,CASSRPNFRGETQYF
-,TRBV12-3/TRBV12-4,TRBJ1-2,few,TGTGCCAGCAGTGGCCAAGCTGGGACCTTCTATGGCTACACCTTC,CASSGQAGTFYGYTF
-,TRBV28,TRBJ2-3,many,TGTGCCAGCAGTTCAGAGTCAGATACGCAGTATTTT,CASSSESDTQYF
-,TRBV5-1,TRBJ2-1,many,TGCGCCAGCAGCGCGCGGGAAACCTACAATGAGCAGTTCTTC,CASSARETYNEQFF
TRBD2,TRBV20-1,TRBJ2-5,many,TGCAGTGCTAGAGATCCAGCGGGGTCCATGGAGACCCAGTACTTC,CSARDPAGSMETQYF
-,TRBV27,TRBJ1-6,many,TGTGCCAGCAGAGAGGGTCAGTGGTCCTATAATTCACCCCTCCACTTT,CASREGQWSYNSPLHF
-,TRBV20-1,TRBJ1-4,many,TGCAGTGCTAGAGATATCGGCGCCCTCGGGGAAAAACTGTTTTTT,CSARDIGALGEKLFF
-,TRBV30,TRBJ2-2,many,TGTGCCTGGAGGACCGAAACGGGTGATGCCGGGGAGCTGTTTTTT,CAWRTETGDAGELFF
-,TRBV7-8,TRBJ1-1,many,TGTGCCAGCAGCCTACTCCGGGACCCCTGGAACACTGAAGCTTTCTTT,CASSLLRDPWNTEAFF
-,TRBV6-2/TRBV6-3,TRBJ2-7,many,TGTGCCAGCAGTTACTCTACCGGGAACGAGCAGTACTTC,CASSYSTGNEQYF
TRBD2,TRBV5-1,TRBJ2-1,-,TGCGCCAGCAGCTTCGGGAGCGGGGGATACAATGAGCAGTTCTTC,CASSFGSGGYNEQFF
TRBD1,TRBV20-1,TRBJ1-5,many,TGCAGTGCTAGAGAGACAGGGGGCGGTCAGCCCCAGCATTTT,CSARETGGGQPQHF
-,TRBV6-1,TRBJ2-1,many,TGTGCCAGCAGTGAAGTAGGCCCCTCGGGCGAGCAGTTCTTC,CASSEVGPSGEQFF